This entry lists 32 T cell receptor beta chains sequenced from one sample in a study of tissue T cells after allogeneic stem cell transplantation. The method was immunoSEQ multiplex PCR; TCRdb's version includes in-frame clones alone and lacks a portion of them. The sample lists some 8,000 clones, around 40% occurring once. Documented time point: mouse harvest day 14 after allogeneic transplant. Mouse grafts combined 10^7 T-cell-depleted bone marrow cells with 10^6 splenic CD5+ T cells. What was sequenced was skin. The receptor set was obtained from a female BALB/c mouse given C57BL/6 T cells with graft-versus-host disease after an allogeneic hematopoietic cell transplant.

Of note for this clone: Germline and genes here are mouse. The read comes to an end 1 residue before the CDR3 does, leaving the germline J gene to fill in the end. This chain links TRBV31 with TRBJ2-2; 11 bases are a match to TRBD2. In germline, CDR1 is GKSSPN, CDR2 SITVG. Losses at the gene ends were 3 bases for V and 4 bases for J; bases not matched to a gene: 7. The CDR3 extends over 16 amino acids. CDR3 loop: CAWSLRDWGFTGQLYF. CDR3 bases read: TGTGCCTGGAGCCTCCGGGACTGGGGGTTCACCGGGCAGCTCTAC.

Only a few counts were recorded for this clone. Mouse names are used for the genes. The read ends 1 residue before the CDR3 terminus; that terminus is restored from the germline J gene. The gene calls are TRBV13-1 and TRBJ2-7; D is ambiguous. The CDR3 contains 11 residues. Trimming removed 5 bases at V and 0 bases at J, with 3 bases between. Germline CDR1 is NSHNY and CDR2 is SYGAGN. The CDR3 sequence: CASRGSYEQYF. Partial CDR3 DNA: TGTGCCAGCAGGGGCTCCTATGAACAGTAC.

About this clone: Gene names are mouse gene names. Read coverage stops 1 residue before the CDR3 terminus; the germline J gene supplies the remainder. V usage is TRBV1 and J usage is TRBJ2-5; maybe TRBD1 (5 bases). The CDR3 runs 14 residues. Trimming took 3 bases from V and 3 from J, leaving 10 bases between them. Germline V lookup: CDR1 NSQYPW, CDR2 LRSPGD (reference sequence). CDR3 amino acids: CTCSADRIQDTQYF. CDR3 bases read: TGCACCTGCAGTGCTGACAGAATTCAAGACACCCAGTAC.

Concerning this clone itself: These gene names are mouse names. Read data end 1 residue before the CDR3 end; the end is taken from the germline J gene. This chain joins TRBV23 and TRBJ1-3; the tabulated D call, TRBD1, remains unverified against the DNA. Germline CDR1 and CDR2: KGHTA and FQNQQP. The CDR3 sequence is 16 residues long. CDR3 in amino acids: CSSSQGQGNSGNTLYF. CDR3 bases read: TGCTCCAGCAGTCAAGGACAGGGGAATTCTGGAAATACGCTCTAT. The complete variable domain, with remaining parts taken from reference TRBV23 and TRBJ1-3, reads DAAVTQKPRYLIKMKGQEAEMKCIPEKGHTAVFWYQQKQSKELKFLIYFQNQQPLDQIDMVKERFSAVCPSSSLCSLGIRTCEAEDSALYLCSSSQGQGNSGNTLYFGEGSRLIVV.

This clone was counted a few times. Germline and genes here are mouse. The read ends 1 residue before the CDR3 terminus; that terminus is restored from the germline J gene. This chain joins TRBV20 and TRBJ1-2; a possible D gene is TRBD1 (6 bases). The CDR3 covers 13 residues. Between the trimmed V and J ends, which lost 3 bases and 4 bases, there was a span of 12 bases. Looked up from germline, CDR1 is GFQATS and CDR2 is STVNSAI. The DNA read from the CDR3 is TGTGGTGCTAGACCAGGGGTGGGCTCCGACTACACC. This codes for CGARPGVGSDYT. The full CDR3 protein reads CGARPGVGSDYTF.

By share, this clone ranks as large. Mouse gene names apply. Sequencing ends 1 residue short of the CDR3 end; the germline J gene provides the rest. V usage is TRBV26 and J usage is TRBJ2-3; 8 nucleotides agree with TRBD2. The CDR3 is 14 residues long. J lost 3 bases, V lost 2 bases, and 1 base had no gene match. CDR1 and CDR2 from the germline V gene are KGHPV and FQNQEV (reference sequence). The CDR3 sequence is CASSLLGGAETLYF. The sequenced CDR3 bases are TGTGCCAGCAGTCTGCTGGGGGGCGCAGAAACGCTGTAT.

As to this clone: Gene names are mouse gene names. From the germline J gene comes the end of the CDR3, since the read stops 1 residue before it. The chain joins TRBV26 to TRBJ2-7, with 11 nucleotides matching TRBD1. This CDR3 has 14 amino acids. Germline trimming cut 1 base from V and 4 bases from J; bases unmatched to any gene: 0. Germline assignment: CDR1 KGHPV and CDR2 FQNQEV (reference sequence). The DNA read from the CDR3 is TGTGCCAGCAGTCTGTGGGACAGGGGGTATGAACAGTAC. The encoded protein is CASSLWDRGYEQY. In full, the CDR3 is CASSLWDRGYEQYF.

Comment on this clone: Germline and genes: mouse. The CDR3 end falls 1 residue outside the read, so it is completed with the germline J gene. Different DNA sequences within this sample yield the same CDR3. J is TRBJ1-1 and V is TRBV26; D may be TRBD1 (6 bases). Per germline, CDR1 KGHPV and CDR2 FQNQEV (reference sequence). V shed 4 bases and J shed 1 base, with 7 bases lying between them. The CDR3 is made up of 13 amino acids. CDR3 DNA, as far as it was read: TGTGCCAGCAGTCCGGGACAAAACACAGAAGTCTTC. It yields the protein CASSPGQNTEVF. The CDR3 in its entirety is CASSPGQNTEVFF.

With respect to this clone: Genes and germline are mouse. The DNA read from the CDR3 is TGTGCAAGCAGCTTAGACAGCAACACCGGGCAGCTCTAC. Translation: CASSLDSNTGQLY. The whole CDR3 sequence is CASSLDSNTGQLYF. The genes are TRBV16 and TRBJ2-2; no definite D call. The observed sequence ends 1 residue before the CDR3 terminus, with the missing tail filled in from the germline J gene. Germline V gene data show CDR1 as SGHSA and CDR2 as FRNQAP. V was clipped by 0 bases and J by 2 bases, with 4 bases between them. This CDR3 region has 14 residues.

Regarding this clone: This may come from a read error, since a much larger clone is one base off. Gene labels here are mouse ones. From the germline J gene comes the end of the CDR3, since the read stops 1 residue before it. The chain is built from TRBV26 and TRBJ1-4; D is unclear. The V gene's germline CDR1 is KGHPV and CDR2 FQNQEV (reference sequence). The CDR3 is made up of 14 amino acids. The CDR3: CVSSRHLSNERLFF. Incomplete CDR3 DNA: TGTGTCAGCAGCCGACATCTTTCCAACGAAAGATTATTT.

By share of the sample, this clone is medium-sized. Gene labels here are mouse ones. The sequence runs out 1 residue before the end of the CDR3; the remainder is reconstructed from the germline J gene. This chain joins TRBV26 and TRBJ1-3; the D is unclear. Germline CDR1 is KGHPV and CDR2 is FQNQEV (reference sequence). V shed 3 bases and J shed 1 base, with 4 bases lying between them. The CDR3 has 13 residues. The CDR3 DNA, read in part, is TGTGCCAGCAGTCTACAGTCTGGAAATACGCTCTAT. Its translation: CASSLQSGNTLY. The full CDR3 protein is CASSLQSGNTLYF.

For this clone: Mouse germline and gene names are used. Read data end 1 residue before the CDR3 end; the end is taken from the germline J gene. The chain joins TRBV12-2 to TRBJ2-5; 7 nucleotides match TRBD2. V shed 4 bases and J 3 bases; nucleotides not matched to a gene: 0. Germline CDR1 is SGHLS and CDR2 is HYDKME. The CDR3 runs to 12 residues. The CDR3 region is CASSWGQDTQYF. The CDR3 bases that were read are TGTGCCAGCTCCTGGGGGCAAGACACCCAGTAC.

By sample share, this clone is medium-sized. Mouse gene names apply. The sequence runs out 1 residue before the end of the CDR3; the remainder is reconstructed from the germline J gene. This chain connects TRBV3 to TRBJ2-7; 10 bases match TRBD1. V shed 4 bases, J shed 7 bases, and the junction held 7 bases outside the gene matches. Germline CDR1 and CDR2: SNHLY and FYNGKV (reference sequence). CDR3 size: 14 residues. The CDR3 protein is CASSSPGQGREQYF. Partial CDR3 DNA: TGTGCCAGCAGCTCTCCGGGACAGGGGAGGGAACAGTAC.

Worth noting for this clone: Gene names are mouse gene names. The CDR3 end lies 1 residue beyond the end of the read and is filled in from the germline J gene. The genes are TRBV15 and TRBJ1-3; TRBD1 matches at 7 bases. The CDR3 spans 14 residues. Trimming at V came to 6 bases and at J to 0 bases, leaving 2 bases not matched to a gene. Germline CDR1 SGHND, CDR2 FRSKSL. CDR3 DNA, as far as it was read: TGTGCCAGCAGGGACAGGAATTCTGGAAATACGCTCTAT. It encodes CASRDRNSGNTLY. The whole CDR3 region reads CASRDRNSGNTLYF.

This clone has a handful of counts. Mouse names are used for the genes. Read sequence stops 1 residue before the CDR3 end, and the germline J gene provides the missing end. The chain recombines TRBV26 with TRBJ2-2, with 7 bases that match TRBD1. V was pared by 2 bases and J by 0 bases, with 0 bases of the junction left unmatched. The germline CDR1 and CDR2 sequences are KGHPV and FQNQEV (reference sequence). The CDR3 has 15 amino acids. The CDR3 protein is CASSLGTANTGQLYF. Partial CDR3 DNA: TGTGCCAGCAGTCTGGGGACAGCAAACACCGGGCAGCTCTAC.

As to this clone: Gene names denote mouse genes. The sequence runs out 1 residue before the end of the CDR3; the remainder is reconstructed from the germline J gene. The V call is TRBV23, the J call TRBJ2-5; the D segment call TRBD2 is taken from the table without a DNA check. Germline V gene sequence: CDR1 KGHTA, CDR2 FQNQQP. The CDR3 is made up of 15 amino acids. The CDR3 is CSSSHPGGAADTQYF. The sequenced CDR3 bases are TGCTCCAGCAGTCACCCTGGGGGGGCAGCGGACACCCAGTAC.

This clone has a handful of counts. Gene names refer to mouse genes. Read data end 1 residue before the CDR3 end; the end is taken from the germline J gene. The rearrangement links TRBV13-1 to TRBJ2-7; D remains ambiguous. V lost 0 bases and J lost 3, with 7 bases in between. Germline V gene sequence: CDR1 NSHNY, CDR2 SYGAGN. This CDR3 is built from 13 residues. The CDR3 protein is CASSDADHYEQYF. CDR3 bases read: TGTGCCAGCAGTGATGCAGACCACTATGAACAGTAC.

This clone showed up just a few times. The listed genes are named as in mouse. The read terminates 1 residue before the CDR3 end, so the remaining end is supplied by the germline J gene. V and J are TRBV23 and TRBJ1-3; the D call in the table, TRBD1, was not verified against the DNA. The germline gives CDR1 KGHTA, CDR2 FQNQQP. The CDR3 is 13 residues long. The CDR3 loop is CSSRQGSGNTLYF. The sequenced CDR3 bases are TGCTCCAGCAGACAGGGCTCTGGAAATACGCTCTAT.

About this clone itself: Mouse gene names apply. The CDR3: CASSLKGSSYEQYF. The sequenced CDR3 bases are TGTGCAAGCAGCTTAAAGGGGAGCTCCTATGAACAGTAC. The chain joins TRBV16 to TRBJ2-7, with a tentative D call TRBD1 (5 bases). The observed sequence ends 1 residue before the CDR3 terminus, with the missing tail filled in from the germline J gene. CDR1 and CDR2 from the germline V gene are SGHSA and FRNQAP. The CDR3 length is 14 residues. The ends were cut back, 2 bases at V and 0 bases at J, with 8 bases in the middle.

Details on this clone: At one end, the junction sequence differs from germline, possibly due to a read error. Gene names denote mouse genes. The read ends 1 residue early relative to the CDR3; the germline J gene fills the gap. The rearrangement links TRBV20 to TRBJ2-7, with TRBD2 matching 11 bases. CDR1 is GFQATS and CDR2 is STVNSAI in the germline V gene. This CDR3 spans 13 amino acids. The sequenced part of the CDR3 DNA is TGTGGTGCTCGGGACTGGGGGAAGGGAGAACAGTAC. Translated, it gives CGARDWGKGEQY. The full CDR3 reads CGARDWGKGEQYF. The entire variable domain, with the rest obtained from reference TRBV20 and TRBJ2-7, is as follows: GALVYQYPRRTICKSGTSMRMECQAVGFQATSVAWYRQSPQKTFELIALSTVNSAIKYEQNFTQEKFPISHPNLSFSSMTVLNAYLEDRGLYLCGARDWGKGEQYFGPGTRLTVL.

This clone was detected a few times. The gene symbols are mouse symbols. CDR3 region: CGARVGGGTTAETLYF. The part of the CDR3 DNA that was read is TGTGGTGCTAGGGTTGGGGGGGGGACTACTGCAGAAACGCTGTAT. The genes are TRBV20 and TRBJ2-3; 8 bases agree with TRBD2. The sequenced fragment ends 1 residue before the CDR3 boundary, so the rest is inferred from the germline J gene. J lost 2 bases, V lost 1 base, and 8 bases had no gene match. CDR1 is GFQATS, CDR2 STVNSAI, per germline. This CDR3 contains 16 residues.

As for this clone: Gene labels here are mouse ones. The read gets to within 1 residue of the CDR3 end, and the germline J gene fills in the rest. The chain links TRBV12-1 to TRBJ1-2; no definite D call. Per germline, CDR1 SGHSN and CDR2 HYEKVE. V was trimmed by 0 bases and J by 2 bases, leaving 6 bases between them. The CDR3 spans 13 residues. CDR3 amino acids: CASSLHGNSDYTF. The CDR3 DNA, read in part, is TGTGCCAGCTCTCTCCACGGGAACTCCGACTACACC.

In its sample, this clone is medium-sized (0.01 to 0.1%). Genes and germline are mouse. The CDR3 extends 1 residue past the end of the read, so its final part is completed from the germline J gene. V gene TRBV3 combines with J gene TRBJ1-1, with unresolved D. This CDR3 is built from 14 residues. Germline lookup yields CDR1 SNHLY and CDR2 FYNGKV (reference sequence). Trimming stripped 1 base from V and 3 bases from J, with 9 bases between. CDR3 DNA (partial): TGTGCCAGCAGCTTAGGGGGAGGTGACACAGAAGTCTTC. It yields the protein CASSLGGGDTEVF. The whole CDR3 protein reads CASSLGGGDTEVFF.

Note on this clone: The listed genes are named as in mouse. From the germline J gene comes the end of the CDR3, since the read stops 1 residue before it. This chain uses TRBV19 with TRBJ2-3, with 13 positions matching TRBD2. The V and J ends lost 7 bases and 1 base, in that order; junction bases with no gene match: 3. Germline V CDR1 and CDR2: FNHDT, SITEND (reference sequence). There are 15 residues in the CDR3. The CDR3 is CASRTGGAGAETLYF. The DNA read from the CDR3 is TGTGCCAGCCGGACTGGGGGGGCGGGTGCAGAAACGCTGTAT.

As regards this clone: Mouse germline and gene names are used. The CDR3 end is not reached by the read, which stops 1 residue before it; the germline J gene fills it in. The chain couples TRBV19 to TRBJ1-2, with 9 bases identical to TRBD1. The trim removed 4 bases at V and 4 bases at J, leaving 5 bases unmatched. The CDR3 has 14 residues. CDR1 is FNHDT and CDR2 is SITEND in the germline V gene (reference sequence). The DNA read from the CDR3 is TGTGCCAGCAGTCGGGACAGGGCGGGCTCCGACTACACC. This codes for CASSRDRAGSDYT. The full CDR3 is CASSRDRAGSDYTF.

This clone was counted between two and nine times. Gene names refer to mouse genes. The read ends 1 residue early relative to the CDR3; the germline J gene fills the gap. V and J are TRBV19 and TRBJ2-7; TRBD1 agrees at 12 bases. The length of the CDR3 is 15 residues. V lost 5 bases and J lost 5; bases outside the gene matches: 8. Germline lookup yields CDR1 FNHDT and CDR2 SITEND (reference sequence). The CDR3 sequence is CASSPGTGGYHEQYF. The CDR3 DNA, read in part, is TGTGCCAGCAGCCCCGGGACAGGGGGCTACCATGAACAGTAC.

Notes on this clone: Genes and germline come from the mouse. The read ends 1 residue shy of where the CDR3 ends; the end is completed using the germline J gene. The chain links TRBV23 to TRBJ1-1; TRBD1 is taken as the D call from the table, unchecked against the DNA. The germline gives CDR1 KGHTA, CDR2 FQNQQP. The CDR3 consists of 14 residues. CDR3 region: CSSSRGTANTEVFF. The sequenced CDR3 bases are TGCTCCAGCAGTCGGGGGACAGCAAACACAGAAGTCTTC.

This clone is medium-sized. Here the gene names and germline are mouse. The CDR3 is cut off 1 residue early in the read; its end comes from the germline J gene. V is TRBV3 and J is TRBJ1-3; 9 bases match TRBD1. This CDR3 has 15 amino acids. V shed 5 bases and J 2 bases; nucleotides not matched to a gene: 4. Germline V gene lookup returns CDR1 SNHLY and CDR2 FYNGKV (reference sequence). CDR3 DNA (partial): TGTGCCAGCAGCCACAGGGGGCTCGCTGGAAATACGCTCTAT. It encodes CASSHRGLAGNTLY. The whole CDR3 protein reads CASSHRGLAGNTLYF.

This clone was seen a few times. Mouse names are used for the genes. The sequenced fragment ends 1 residue before the CDR3 boundary, so the rest is inferred from the germline J gene. The chain has TRBV26 and TRBJ1-5; no clear D gene. The V end was cut by 8 bases, the J end by 0 bases, with 5 bases between. The CDR3 is made up of 12 amino acids. Germline CDR1 and CDR2: KGHPV and FQNQEV (reference sequence). CDR3 DNA (partial): TGTGCCAGCGGGGTTAACAACCAGGCTCCGCTT. Protein sequence: CASGVNNQAPL. The whole CDR3 sequence is CASGVNNQAPLF.

In this sample, this clone is medium-sized. The gene names here belong to mouse. The read finishes 1 residue shy of the CDR3 end, and the germline J gene is used to complete it. The V and J genes are TRBV19 and TRBJ2-7; 8 bases fit TRBD2. J gave up 6 bases and V 2 bases, and 4 bases lay outside the gene matches. The CDR3 consists of 13 residues. Germline V gene data show CDR1 as FNHDT and CDR2 as SITEND (reference sequence). The CDR3 is CASSMAGGREQYF. Incomplete CDR3 DNA: TGTGCCAGCAGTATGGCTGGGGGGCGTGAACAGTAC.

This clone was seen only a few times. The listed genes are named as in mouse. The read stops 1 residue short of the end of the CDR3; the missing end is completed from the germline J gene. The chain employs TRBV20 and TRBJ1-4, with unresolved D. V was pared by 3 bases and J by 4 bases, with 6 bases between. This CDR3 is built from 12 residues. CDR1 is GFQATS and CDR2 is STVNSAI in the germline V gene. CDR3 sequence: CGASAINERLFF. Partial CDR3 DNA: TGTGGTGCTAGCGCCATCAACGAAAGATTATTT.

To note about this clone: Gene names and germline refer to mouse. From the germline J gene comes the end of the CDR3, since the read stops 1 residue before it. This chain links TRBV23 with TRBJ1-4; TRBD1 was called by the table and not checked on the DNA. The germline V gene has CDR1 KGHTA and CDR2 FQNQQP. CDR3 length: 12 residues. The CDR3: CSSRTVNERLFF. The covered CDR3 bases are TGCTCCAGCAGGACAGTCAACGAAAGATTATTT.